The 11 T cell receptor beta chains given below trace back to one sample, sequenced in a study of OX40 agonist ivuxolimab in advanced cancers. TCRdb's table, derived via immunoSEQ multiplex PCR, lists solely in-frame clones and lacks some. The sample includes 55,000 to 70,000 clones, 65% to 90% seen only once; the top ten take around 0.9%. The sample here was CD4+ or CD8+ T cells sorted from blood, taken in a trial of the OX40 agonist ivuxolimab. The receptors originated from an adult with an advanced solid tumor such as melanoma, head and neck, liver or kidney cancer.

This chain uses TRBV7-6 with TRBJ2-3; no definite D call. The CDR3 consists of 13 residues. Trimming took 2 bases from V and 6 from J, leaving 9 bases between them. Germline CDR1 is SGHVS and CDR2 is FNYEAQ. This CDR3 reads CASSLNTGDTQYF. In nucleotides, the CDR3 is TGTGCCAGCAGCTTAAATACCGGGGATACGCAGTATTTT.

The chain uses TRBV5-1 and TRBJ1-2, with TRBD1 as a possible D gene (5 bases). Germline assignment: CDR1 SGHRS and CDR2 YFSETQ. V shed 4 bases and J shed 4 bases, with 11 bases lying between them. The CDR3 has 13 amino acids. The CDR3 nucleotides read TGCGCCAGCAGCCCCTGGACAACCTATGGCTACACCTTC. Amino acid sequence: CASSPWTTYGYTF.

The sample holds one count of this clone. V usage is TRBV30 and J usage is TRBJ2-7, with 8 bases matching TRBD1. The CDR3 contains 11 residues. The J segment lost 6 bases and the V segment lost 7 bases, leaving 5 bases of the junction unmatched. CDR1 and CDR2 from the germline V gene are GTSNPN and SVGIG (reference sequence). CDR3 in DNA: TGTGCCTTGGACAGGGTTGGCGAGCAGTACTTC. This encodes CALDRVGEQYF. Complete variable domain (other parts from reference TRBV30 and TRBJ2-7): SQTIHQWPATLVQPVGSPLSLECTVEGTSNPNLYWYRQAAGRGLQLLFYSVGIGQISSEVPQNLSASRPQDRQFILSSKKLLLSDSGFYLCALDRVGEQYFGPGTRLTVT.

This rearrangement joins TRBV5-1 to TRBJ2-5; 9 bases line up with TRBD1. V lost 4 bases to trimming and J lost 4 bases; unmatched junction nucleotides: 5. Germline values: CDR1 SGHRS, CDR2 YFSETQ. The CDR3 has 14 residues. CDR3 sequence: CASSQGQGPETQYF. CDR3 nucleotide sequence: TGCGCCAGCAGCCAGGGACAGGGCCCAGAGACCCAGTACTTC. The complete variable domain, with remaining parts taken from reference TRBV5-1 and TRBJ2-5, reads KAGVTQTPRYLIKTRGQQVTLSCSPISGHRSVSWYQQTPGQGLQFLFEYFSETQRNKGNFPGRFSGRQFSNSRSEMNVSTLELGDSALYLCASSQGQGPETQYFGPGTRLLVL.

The chain has TRBV7-2 and TRBJ2-7; D might be TRBD2 (6 bases). The CDR3 runs to 16 residues. Germline V gene lookup returns CDR1 SGHTA and CDR2 FQGNSA. The V end was cut by 5 bases, the J end by 2 bases, with 19 bases between. DNA of the CDR3: TGTGCCAGCAGCCTACGTACCGGGACTGCGACCTACGAGCAGTACTTC. Translated: CASSLRTGTATYEQYF.

The rearrangement uses TRBV6-1 and TRBJ2-7; 9 bases are shared with TRBD1. The junction had 10 bases not matched to a gene; V was cut back by 11 bases and J by 5 bases. CDR3 length: 13 amino acids. Germline-derived CDR1 and CDR2 are MNHNS and SASEGT. DNA for the CDR3: TGTGCCGGAGGATACAGGGGGCTTGACGAGCAGTACTTC. Protein sequence: CAGGYRGLDEQYF.

This chain's CDR3 is CASTSSRNTEAFF. The CDR3 coding sequence is TGTGCCAGCACTTCCAGTAGAAACACTGAAGCTTTCTTT. V and J are TRBV2 and TRBJ1-1; no clear D gene. CDR3 length: 13 residues. The germline gives CDR1 SNHLY, CDR2 FYNNEI. V was cut by 7 bases and J by 2 bases, with 11 bases left in between. Using reference TRBV2 and TRBJ1-1 for the parts outside the CDR3, the full variable domain is EPEVTQTPSHQVTQMGQEVILRCVPISNHLYFYWYRQILGQKVEFLVSFYNNEISEKSEIFDDQFSVERPDGSNFTLKIRSTKLEDSAMYFCASTSSRNTEAFFGQGTRLTVV.

The sample holds one count of this clone. The V call is TRBV13, the J call TRBJ2-1, with D unresolved. The CDR3 sequence is 16 residues long. Germline CDR1 PRHDT, CDR2 FYEKMQ (reference sequence). Trimming shortened V by 5 bases and J by 4 bases, and 18 bases separated the two germline ends. The DNA of the CDR3 is TGTGCCAGCAGCCCACGGACCGAGGACCCTTACAATGAGCAGTTCTTC. This sequence encodes CASSPRTEDPYNEQFF.

The chain uses TRBV5-6 and TRBJ1-2, with a possible D match to TRBD1 (6 bases). CDR3 size: 14 residues. The V end was cut by 3 bases, the J end by 8 bases, with 17 bases between. The germline V gene encodes CDR1 SGHDT and CDR2 YYEEEE. In nucleotides, the CDR3 is TGTGCCAGCAGCTATACAGGGTCGGCGCGGGGCTACACCTTC. As protein: CASSYTGSARGYTF.

The chain recombines TRBV5-1 with TRBJ2-3, with 8 bases lining up with TRBD1. The CDR3 has 16 residues. With 4 bases clipped from V and 3 bases from J, the junction kept 10 bases outside the gene matches. Germline V CDR1 and CDR2: SGHRS, YFSETQ. CDR3 region: CASSPGQGARTDTQYF. The CDR3 bases are TGCGCCAGCAGCCCCGGCCAGGGGGCAAGGACAGATACGCAGTATTTT.

The chain uses TRBV6-1 and TRBJ2-7; D might be TRBD1 or TRBD2, each matching 6 bases. Germline CDR1 MNHNS, CDR2 SASEGT. The CDR3 is 13 amino acids. V lost 6 bases and J lost 4, with 13 bases in between. This CDR3 reads CASRMEGGYEQYF. DNA for the CDR3: TGTGCCAGCAGGATGGAGGGGGGATACGAGCAGTACTTC.